This passage covers 31 T cell receptor beta chains from one sample sequenced in a study of cytomegalovirus exposure and HLA in healthy donors (dated by TCRdb to between 2016 and 2019). Library preparation used the immunoSEQ multiplex PCR assay. A mixture of 60 forward primers for TCR Vbeta segments and 13 reverse primers for TCR Jbeta segments was used in the multiplex PCR. As stored in TCRdb, this immuneACCESS dataset retains in-frame rearrangements with V and J assigned. A fraction of the clones does not appear; measured against another copy, unresolved V genes explain less than half of the discrepancy, and the remainder lacks a known reason. The sample yields over 150,000 clones; over 70% were counted once. Approximately 1.3% of the sample is held by the ten biggest clonotypes. The source material was PBMCs. The receptors were sampled from a boy younger than 10 in good health and CMV-seronegative.

The chain recombines TRBV7-2 with TRBJ1-5; 7 bases map to TRBD1. Germline values: CDR1 SGHTA, CDR2 FQGNSA. V was pared by 4 bases and J by 8 bases, with 5 bases of the junction left unmatched. The CDR3 consists of 13 residues. The CDR3 nucleotides read TGTGCCAGCAGCTCGTACAGGGGTGAGCCCCAGCATTTT. Protein product: CASSSYRGEPQHF.

This chain connects TRBV27 to TRBJ1-1; TRBD1 aligns across 7 bases. The V and J ends lost 5 bases and 1 base, in that order; junction bases with no gene match: 4. Germline V gene data show CDR1 as MNHEY and CDR2 as SMNVEV (reference sequence). The CDR3 loop spans 14 amino acids. CDR3 nucleotides: TGTGCCAGCAGTCAAGGGGGCTCGAACACTGAAGCTTTCTTT. Encoded protein: CASSQGGSNTEAFF.

The rearrangement joins TRBV5-6 to TRBJ2-7; 12 nucleotides line up with TRBD1. Germline lookup yields CDR1 SGHDT and CDR2 YYEEEE. V dropped 3 bases and J dropped 7; count of bases not matched to a gene: 8. The CDR3 totals 15 residues. CDR3 region: CASSSSGTGGYEQYF. The CDR3 region has the DNA TGTGCCAGCAGCTCCTCCGGGACAGGGGGCTATGAGCAGTACTTC.

The J gene is TRBJ1-3, the V gene TRBV11-2; 7 positions match TRBD1. Germline values: CDR1 SGHAT, CDR2 FQNNGV. The CDR3 is 17 residues long. J lost 2 bases, V lost 1 base, and 8 bases had no gene match. For the CDR3, the DNA is TGTGCCAGCAGCTTAGCGCGGGGACAGAGAGCTGGAAACACCATATATTTT. Translating it yields CASSLARGQRAGNTIYF. Full variable domain (rest looked up from reference TRBV11-2 and TRBJ1-3): EAGVAQSPRYKIIEKRQSVAFWCNPISGHATLYWYQQILGQGPKLLIQFQNNGVVDDSQLPKDRFSAERLKGVDSTLKIQPAKLEDSAVYLCASSLARGQRAGNTIYFGEGSWLTVV.

The gene calls are TRBV11-1 and TRBJ2-5; 11 nucleotides line up with TRBD1. Matching the DNA end better, TRBJ2-7 makes the J call doubtful. Germline-derived CDR1 and CDR2 are SGHAT and FQDESV (reference sequence). The CDR3 is 14 residues long. CDR3 nucleotides: TGTGCCAGCAGCCTCGGACAGGGGGCATACGAGCAGTACTTC. It translates to CASSLGQGAYEQYF.

The chain combines TRBV19 with TRBJ2-7, with a weak D call TRBD1 (6 bases). V dropped 3 bases and J dropped 5 bases, with 11 bases sitting between them. Germline-derived CDR1 and CDR2 are LNHDA and SQIVND (reference sequence). There are 13 residues in the CDR3. The CDR3 DNA follows: TGTGCCAGTAGTATGGGGCAGGGGAACGAGCAGTACTTC. Protein: CASSMGQGNEQYF.

This clone has only a few counts. The genes are TRBV5-6 and TRBJ1-1, with D possibly being TRBD1 (5 bases). V gave up 0 bases and J gave up 8 bases, with 11 bases separating them. CDR3 length: 13 amino acids. In germline, CDR1 is SGHDT, CDR2 YYEEEE. As DNA, the CDR3 is TGTGCCAGCAGCTTGGCGACAGCTCTAGAAGCTTTCTTT. It translates to CASSLATALEAFF.

The V call is TRBV5-1, the J call TRBJ2-3; 7 nucleotides align to TRBD1. The CDR3 runs 14 residues. Germline V gene lookup returns CDR1 SGHRS and CDR2 YFSETQ. V dropped 4 bases and J dropped 2; count of bases not matched to a gene: 4. CDR3 DNA sequence: TGCGCCAGCAGCCCCGGGACAGTCACAGATACGCAGTATTTT. The encoded protein is CASSPGTVTDTQYF.

This chain connects TRBV27 to TRBJ2-7; D perhaps matches TRBD2 (5 bases). V dropped 2 bases and J dropped 2 bases, with 10 bases sitting between them. The CDR3 spans 14 residues. The germline gives CDR1 MNHEY, CDR2 SMNVEV (reference sequence). CDR3 nucleotide sequence: TGTGCCAGCAGTTTAGATGGGAGACCCTACGAGCAGTACTTC. Residues: CASSLDGRPYEQYF.

This chain uses TRBV7-3 with TRBJ2-1; D is unresolved. CDR1 SGHTA and CDR2 FQGTGA come from the germline V gene. CDR3 length: 14 residues. Trimming removed 5 bases from V and 8 bases from J, with 16 bases in between. In DNA, the CDR3 is TGTGCCAGCAGCCCCTACTATTCCACCGATGAGCAGTTCTTC. This translates into CASSPYYSTDEQFF. Full variable domain (missing parts from reference TRBV7-3 and TRBJ2-1): GAGVSQTPSNKVTEKGKYVELRCDPISGHTALYWYRQSLGQGPEFLIYFQGTGAADDSGLPNDRFFAVRPEGSVSTLKIQRTERGDSAVYLCASSPYYSTDEQFFGPGTRLTVL.

This clone was seen a single time. The V gene is TRBV19, the J gene TRBJ1-5; tentatively, D is TRBD1 (6 bases). The germline V gene has CDR1 LNHDA and CDR2 SQIVND (reference sequence). The CDR3 extends over 14 amino acids. V lost 3 bases and J 9 bases, leaving 15 bases between the germline ends. CDR3 DNA sequence: TGTGCCAGTAGTATGGGAACAGGGATTACGCCCCAGCATTTT. It encodes CASSMGTGITPQHF. Using reference TRBV19 and TRBJ1-5 for the parts outside the CDR3, the full variable domain is DGGITQSPKYLFRKEGQNVTLSCEQNLNHDAMYWYRQDPGQGLRLIYYSQIVNDFQKGDIAEGYSVSREKKESFPLTVTSAQKNPTAFYLCASSMGTGITPQHFGDGTRLSIL.

The chain employs TRBV4-2 and TRBJ1-1; D might be TRBD1 (6 bases). Trimming stripped 0 bases from V and 1 base from J, with 9 bases between. This CDR3 contains 15 residues. Looked up from germline, CDR1 is LGHNA and CDR2 is YNFKEQ. The CDR3 coding sequence is TGTGCCAGCAGCCAAGAAAACAGGGAGAACACTGAAGCTTTCTTT. As protein: CASSQENRENTEAFF.

This chain connects TRBV7-2 to TRBJ2-1, with 9 bases aligning to TRBD2. The CDR3 loop spans 17 amino acids. The germline gives CDR1 SGHTA, CDR2 FQGNSA. The trim removed 1 base at V and 7 bases at J, leaving 11 bases unmatched. CDR3 nucleotides: TGTGCCAGCAGCTTAGTTGGCCAAGCGGGAGGCACGAATGAGCAGTTCTTC. This sequence encodes CASSLVGQAGGTNEQFF.

The rearrangement joins TRBV15 to TRBJ2-1, with D perhaps matching TRBD1 (5 bases). The CDR3 runs to 17 residues. The germline V gene encodes CDR1 LNHNV and CDR2 YYDKDF (reference sequence). Trimming stripped 5 bases from V and 0 bases from J, with 17 bases between. The CDR3 is CATSPFRQLSSYNEQFF. The CDR3 nucleotides are TGTGCCACCAGCCCATTTAGACAGCTCAGCTCCTACAATGAGCAGTTCTTC.

This chain connects TRBV27 to TRBJ2-3, with D hard to call. Germline-derived CDR1 and CDR2 are MNHEY and SMNVEV (reference sequence). V dropped 6 bases and J dropped 0 bases, with 16 bases sitting between them. CDR3 length equals 16 residues. CDR3 region: CASSVSKSASTDTQYF. DNA of the CDR3: TGTGCCAGCAGCGTAAGCAAATCCGCTAGCACAGATACGCAGTATTTT.

The chain recombines TRBV7-9 with TRBJ1-1, with 9 positions matching TRBD1. J was trimmed by 5 bases and V by 2 bases; bases with no gene match: 18. CDR1 is SEHNR, CDR2 FQNEAQ, per germline (reference sequence). The CDR3 is made up of 19 amino acids. The chain's CDR3 is CASSLREGQGYRLKTEAFF. Here the CDR3 DNA reads TGTGCCAGCAGCTTAAGGGAGGGACAGGGCTACAGACTTAAGACTGAAGCTTTCTTT.

This sequence joins TRBV30 and TRBJ2-1, with D hard to call. Trimming stripped 3 bases from V and 5 bases from J, with 8 bases between. The germline gives CDR1 GTSNPN, CDR2 SVGIG (reference sequence). The CDR3 has 12 residues. The CDR3 DNA sequence: TGTGCCTGGAGCGAAGCGAACAATGAGCAGTTCTTC. It is translated as CAWSEANNEQFF.

This chain uses TRBV12-5 with TRBJ1-3; D is uncertain. Deletions cut 5 bases from V and 2 bases from J, with 13 bases between. The CDR3 is 15 residues long. Germline assignment: CDR1 LGHNT and CDR2 FRNRAP. The CDR3 DNA reads TGTGCTAGTGGTCCCACGGGAATGGCTGGAAACACCATATATTTT. It is translated as CASGPTGMAGNTIYF.

The chain carries TRBV7-9 and TRBJ2-7, with 8 bases aligning to TRBD2. The CDR3 sequence is 15 residues long. Germline V gene data show CDR1 as SEHNR and CDR2 as FQNEAQ (reference sequence). With V trimmed by 5 bases and J by 6 bases, 12 bases remained unmatched. CDR3 sequence: CASSIRPSGPIEQYF. The DNA of the CDR3 is TGTGCCAGCAGCATCCGACCTAGCGGGCCCATCGAGCAGTACTTC.

The chain uses TRBV30 and TRBJ2-1; 7 bases map to TRBD2. CDR1 is GTSNPN, CDR2 SVGIG, per germline (reference sequence). V shed 5 bases, J shed 6 bases, and the junction held 13 bases outside the gene matches. The length of the CDR3 is 15 residues. The CDR3 loop reads CAWAKSGKAGNEQFF. For the CDR3, the DNA is TGTGCCTGGGCCAAAAGCGGGAAGGCGGGCAATGAGCAGTTCTTC. Supplemented by reference TRBV30 and TRBJ2-1, the full variable domain reads SQTIHQWPATLVQPVGSPLSLECTVEGTSNPNLYWYRQAAGRGLQLLFYSVGIGQISSEVPQNLSASRPQDRQFILSSKKLLLSDSGFYLCAWAKSGKAGNEQFFGPGTRLTVL.

V and J are TRBV13 and TRBJ2-3; TRBD1 is a possible D gene (6 bases). V shed 3 bases and J shed 1 base, with 11 bases lying between them. This CDR3 spans 15 amino acids. In germline, CDR1 is PRHDT, CDR2 FYEKMQ (reference sequence). The CDR3 DNA reads TGTGCCAGCAGCTTCAGGGGATCTGGCACAGATACGCAGTATTTT. Translation: CASSFRGSGTDTQYF.

The chain has TRBV15 and TRBJ2-7, with a tentative D call TRBD2 (5 bases). Trimming removed 0 bases from V and 2 bases from J, with 8 bases in between. The CDR3 has 14 residues. Germline lookup yields CDR1 LNHNV and CDR2 YYDKDF (reference sequence). The CDR3 region is CATSRESSAYEQYF. As DNA, the CDR3 is TGTGCCACCAGCAGAGAGAGTAGCGCCTACGAGCAGTACTTC.

The V call is TRBV11-2, the J call TRBJ1-3; 7 positions agree with TRBD1. The V gene's germline CDR1 is SGHAT and CDR2 FQNNGV. The CDR3 runs to 17 residues. With V trimmed by 4 bases and J by 1 base, 10 bases remained unmatched. The CDR3 reads CASSSRDRELSGNTIYF. For the CDR3, the DNA is TGTGCCAGCAGCTCAAGAGACAGGGAGCTTTCTGGAAACACCATATATTTT.

The chain joins TRBV4-3 to TRBJ1-1, with D hard to call. The CDR3 runs to 13 residues. V was pared by 1 base and J by 3 bases, with 6 bases between. The germline V gene encodes CDR1 LGHNA and CDR2 YSLEER. CDR3 DNA sequence: TGCGCCAGCAGCCAAGTCCGGTACACTGAAGCTTTCTTT. It codes for CASSQVRYTEAFF.

The rearrangement uses TRBV7-2 and TRBJ1-6, with 12 bases lining up with TRBD1. Losses at the gene ends were 4 bases for V and 10 bases for J; bases not matched to a gene: 11. The CDR3 length is 17 residues. The germline V gene has CDR1 SGHTA and CDR2 FQGNSA. The CDR3 DNA reads TGTGCCAGCAGCTCGGGACAGGGGGCTTGGAACGCCTCACCCCTCCACTTT. Its translation is CASSSGQGAWNASPLHF. Filled out from reference TRBV7-2 and TRBJ1-6, the complete variable domain reads GAGVSQSPSNKVTEKGKDVELRCDPISGHTALYWYRQSLGQGLEFLIYFQGNSAPDKSGLPSDRFSAERTGGSVSTLTIQRTQQEDSAVYLCASSSGQGAWNASPLHFGNGTRLTVT.

The chain combines TRBV19 with TRBJ2-3; TRBD2 matches at 13 bases. The CDR3 sequence is 14 residues long. The germline V gene has CDR1 LNHDA and CDR2 SQIVND (reference sequence). V shed 10 bases and J 9 bases; nucleotides not matched to a gene: 10. The CDR3 loop reads CATRTSGGRGTQYF. The CDR3 DNA sequence: TGTGCCACTCGGACTAGCGGGGGCAGGGGGACGCAGTATTTT.

This clone was recorded a few times. The chain uses TRBV6-5 and TRBJ2-2, with 7 bases lining up with TRBD1. Germline-derived CDR1 and CDR2 are MNHEY and SVGAGI. Trimming cost V 5 bases and J 2 bases; bases outside gene matches: 5. The CDR3 is made up of 15 amino acids. CDR3 bases: TGTGCCAGCAGTCCCCGACAGGGAAACACCGGGGAGCTGTTTTTT. As protein: CASSPRQGNTGELFF.

The chain uses TRBV2 and TRBJ2-5, with D possibly being TRBD1 (6 bases). V dropped 7 bases and J dropped 4 bases, with 7 bases sitting between them. The germline CDR1 and CDR2 sequences are SNHLY and FYNNEI. The length of the CDR3 is 11 residues. CDR3 loop: CASNRAETQYF. CDR3 DNA: TGTGCCAGCAACAGGGCAGAGACCCAGTACTTC. Complete variable domain (other parts from reference TRBV2 and TRBJ2-5): EPEVTQTPSHQVTQMGQEVILRCVPISNHLYFYWYRQILGQKVEFLVSFYNNEISEKSEIFDDQFSVERPDGSNFTLKIRSTKLEDSAMYFCASNRAETQYFGPGTRLLVL.

J is TRBJ2-5 and V is TRBV30; TRBD1 might be the D (6 bases). This CDR3 is 14 amino acids long. Germline assignment: CDR1 GTSNPN and CDR2 SVGIG (reference sequence). V lost 0 bases and J 2 bases, leaving 10 bases between the germline ends. The CDR3 loop is CAWSVGQKQETQYF. The CDR3 bases are TGTGCCTGGAGTGTCGGACAGAAGCAAGAGACCCAGTACTTC.

The chain uses TRBV7-6 and TRBJ1-4, with TRBD1 matching 7 bases. Germline CDR1 SGHVS, CDR2 FNYEAQ. The CDR3 consists of 14 residues. The ends lost 5 bases at V and 8 bases at J; junction bases unmatched: 8. The CDR3 here is CASSPRRDSEKLFF. CDR3 DNA: TGTGCCAGCAGCCCCCGGCGGGACAGCGAAAAACTGTTTTTT. Variable domain in full (rest from reference TRBV7-6 and TRBJ1-4): GAGVSQSPRYKVTKRGQDVALRCDPISGHVSLYWYRQALGQGPEFLTYFNYEAQQDKSGLPNDRFSAERPEGSISTLTIQRTEQRDSAMYRCASSPRRDSEKLFFGSGTQLSVL.

This chain uses TRBV7-6 with TRBJ2-2, with 9 bases fitting TRBD2. The CDR3 runs to 16 residues. Looked up from germline, CDR1 is SGHVS and CDR2 is FNYEAQ. The junction had 4 bases not matched to a gene; V was cut back by 5 bases and J by 0 bases. The DNA of the CDR3 is TGTGCCAGCAGCCAAGCGGGGGGATCGAACACCGGGGAGCTGTTTTTT. It translates to CASSQAGGSNTGELFF.